This T cell receptor beta chain was sequenced for a study of blood T cell repertoires in COVID-19 (dated by TCRdb to about 2020). Concerning the study at large: Collaborator samples came from the United States, Italy and Spain and covered acute and convalescent phases of COVID-19. The prospective study material was composed of cDNA or gDNA derived from T cells, B-cell-depleted T cells, or PBMCs. Subjects who had been exposed to COVID-19, were actively infected with it, or had recovered from it provided the deeply sampled blood TCRbeta repertoires that made up the dataset. The repertoires were released in a freely available public database intended as a resource for research on the immune response to SARS-CoV-2. Samples were obtained from the ongoing ImmuneRACE study (first 160 participants) and from approximately 1,200 subjects provided by 6 global collaborators. Sample metadata almost always included a de-identified subject ID, COVID-19 status, age in years and sex. HLA class I and class II types, where available, came from metadata supplied by the sample provider rather than from assay-based typing. Study-wide conclusions, independent of this receptor: The amount of clinical and demographic metadata varied by source and participant and was provided uncurated.

V lost 0 bases and J lost 6 bases, and the count of bases not matched to a germline gene is 4. The CDR3 starts with the cysteine, ends with the phenylalanine, and has 15 residues. Only the CDR3 region is kept as DNA, spanning 45 bases read in frame from base 1. As encoded in the germline V gene (reference sequence), CDR1 is MNHEY while CDR2 is SMNVEV. TCRbeta CDR3 regions were amplified from genomic DNA by means of the immunoSEQ Assay, a bias-controlled multiplex PCR. The source study handled its data this way. The number of nucleated cells in each sample was estimated from the amplification of reference gene primers within the assay. To quantify the absolute abundance of each unique TCRbeta CDR3 rearrangement, sequence reads were collapsed and filtered. For each sample, productive Simpson clonality was calculated by taking the square root of Simpson's diversity index across productive rearrangements. The source is immuneACCESS, and TCRdb retained only in-frame sequences with V and J called. Part of the clones is not carried over; for the studies checked, unresolved V genes explain less than half of this, and the remainder is unexplained. V, J and clone size were drawn from that table, and D and trimming were deduced from the DNA. For this sample the table gives roughly 400,000 clones, of which about 90% were detected only once. The top ten clonotypes cover 1.7% of the sample.

In the prospective study, participants were roughly 18 to 95 years old, resided in under 30 geographic areas of the United States, and were enrolled through a virtual design. To assign participants to cohorts, the prospective study relied on clinical history that participants themselves reported in a screening survey and a study questionnaire. ImmuneRACE Cohort 3 recovered participants were defined by two consecutive negative NP/OP PCR tests, healthcare professional clearance, or symptom resolution. Each participant in the prospective study had whole blood, serum and a nasopharyngeal or oropharyngeal swab collected by mobile phlebotomists. Additional blood draws and questionnaires over an approximately two-month period could optionally be provided by prospective study participants. Before DNA extraction, blood samples from the prospective study were shipped at room temperature or frozen. Points on this clone: No cognate antigen has been identified for it. No base quality values were provided; no much bigger clone lies one nucleotide off. Other DNA sequences in this sample translate to the same CDR3.

The receptor's source is a woman in her 30s who had recovered from COVID-19. The V gene is TRBV27 and the J gene is TRBJ2-7; 11 central bases correspond to TRBD2. The sample taken for sequencing was PBMCs or T cells enriched from blood (not recorded which). The DNA reads as follows: TGTGCCAGCAGTTTATCGGGGCTAGCGGGGGGCGAGCAGTACTTC. Its protein is CASSLSGLAGGEQYF.